What follows are 7 T cell receptor beta chains derived from one specimen sequenced in a study of beta chain features in type 1 diabetes. The whole isolated RNA underwent reverse transcription, so sequencing captured expressed TCRB transcripts. Produced via immunoSEQ multiplex PCR; TCRdb's table is partial and in-frame only. Of tens of thousands of clones in the sample, roughly 50% were seen once. Overall study results and limits: There was a moderate but significant shortening of TCRB CDR3s in all four CD4+ subsets of Type 1 diabetes patients.

These receptors' targets are unknown. The material sequenced was Tregs from blood. The receptors derive from a woman between 40 and 55 years old with type 1 diabetes.

V and J are TRBV27 and TRBJ1-2; 8 positions match TRBD1. CDR3 length: 14 residues. V shed 7 bases, J shed 4 bases, and the junction held 8 bases outside the gene matches. The V gene's germline CDR1 is MNHEY and CDR2 SMNVEV (reference sequence). CDR3 sequence: CASKFTGTGYGYTF. The DNA for the CDR3 is TGTGCCAGCAAATTTACCGGGACAGGCTATGGCTACACCTTC.

This clone was seen only once. The chain is built from TRBV18 and TRBJ1-2, with 9 bases fitting TRBD1. The CDR3 runs to 14 residues. J gave up 7 bases and V 3 bases, and 6 bases lay outside the gene matches. Per germline, CDR1 KGHSH and CDR2 LQKENI. The CDR3 reads CASSPGQGKVGYTF. The CDR3, as DNA: TGTGCCAGCTCACCGGGACAGGGAAAGGTTGGCTACACCTTC.

V gene TRBV7-2 combines with J gene TRBJ2-5; 10 bases are a match to TRBD2. After removal of 5 bases from V and 4 bases from J, the junction contained 13 bases not matched to a gene. Germline CDR1 and CDR2: SGHTA and FQGNSA. The CDR3 extends over 17 amino acids. CDR3 DNA: TGTGCCAGCAGCCGCACCCTAGCGGGAGAAGGGAGAGAGACCCAGTACTTC. Its protein product is CASSRTLAGEGRETQYF. The full variable domain, completed using reference TRBV7-2 and TRBJ2-5, is GAGVSQSPSNKVTEKGKDVELRCDPISGHTALYWYRQSLGQGLEFLIYFQGNSAPDKSGLPSDRFSAERTGGSVSTLTIQRTQQEDSAVYLCASSRTLAGEGRETQYFGPGTRLLVL.

The chain's CDR3 is CASSSTAGETQYF. For the CDR3, the DNA is TGTGCCAGCAGTTCCACAGCGGGAGAGACCCAGTACTTC. The genes are TRBV28 and TRBJ2-5; D may be TRBD2 (6 bases). In germline, CDR1 is MDHEN, CDR2 SYDVKM. Trimming removed 4 bases at V and 4 bases at J, with 10 bases between. This CDR3 has 13 amino acids.

The rearrangement uses TRBV2 and TRBJ2-7; tentative D call: TRBD1 (6 bases). Trimming pared 6 bases from V and 3 bases from J, leaving 9 bases between. The CDR3 covers 12 residues. In germline, CDR1 is SNHLY, CDR2 FYNNEI. CDR3 protein: CASSQQGYEQYF. The CDR3 DNA is TGTGCCAGCAGCCAACAGGGCTACGAGCAGTACTTC.

In this sample, this clone turned up a few times. The genes are TRBV4-1 and TRBJ1-2; D might be TRBD1 (5 bases). The germline V gene encodes CDR1 MGHRA and CDR2 YSYEKL. V was clipped by 0 bases and J by 2 bases, with 16 bases between them. This CDR3 is 17 amino acids long. The CDR3 reads CASSQDARQRVNYGYTF. Here the CDR3 DNA reads TGCGCCAGCAGCCAAGATGCGAGACAGCGCGTAAACTATGGCTACACCTTC.

The chain is built from TRBV5-1 and TRBJ2-7, with 11 bases aligning to TRBD2. The CDR3 has 15 residues. CDR1 SGHRS and CDR2 YFSETQ come from the germline V gene. The V and J ends lost 2 bases and 4 bases, in that order; junction bases with no gene match: 5. CDR3 protein: CASSLSSGRGYEQYF. The CDR3 DNA reads TGCGCCAGCAGCTTAAGTAGCGGGAGGGGTTACGAGCAGTACTTC.